This section outlines one TCR beta chain sequence together with its context. Previously, flow cytometry had revealed CD8+CD57+ cell expansion in the patients chosen for sequencing. The data derive from a study of CD8+CD57+ T cells in acquired aplastic anemia. TCR beta VDJ and CDR3 profiles were obtained from a genomic DNA template. TCRdb re-called the reads with MiXCR, one entry per CDR3 protein. The sample lists 180,000 or so distinct CDR3 sequences; approximately 48% were seen once. The V gene's germline CDR1 is KGHDR and CDR2 SFDVKD. CDR3 length: 13 residues. Deletions cut 3 bases from V and 12 bases from J, with 16 bases between.

The chain carries TRBV24-1 and TRBJ1-1; a weak D match, TRBD1 (5 bases). Sample: sorted CD4+, CD8+, or CD8+CD57+ T cells (not recorded which) from PBMCs. The sequence came from a human donor with aplastic anemia. CDR3 nucleotide sequence: TGTGCCACCAGTGATGCGGGGCACCCTGCATCTTTCTTT. Residues: CATSDAGHPASFF.